This T cell receptor (beta chain) was documented in a study of blood T cell repertoires in COVID-19. Study as a whole: The United States, Italy and Spain supplied acute and convalescent COVID-19 samples. The cDNA or gDNA used as material had been derived from T cells, B-cell-depleted T cells, or PBMCs.

Study processing details: Estimated nucleated cell counts came from reference gene primer amplification. The method was immunoSEQ multiplex PCR; TCRdb's version includes in-frame clones alone and lacks a portion of them. The V and J calls and the clone size are those of that table, but D and trimming were determined from the DNA. Found here are some 120,000 clones, approximately 85% of them singletons; the top ten hold approximately 30%. The CDR3 is 13 residues long. Germline V lookup: CDR1 SNHLY, CDR2 FYNNEI. Trimming removed 8 bases from V and 4 bases from J, with 12 bases in between. The chain employs TRBV2 and TRBJ2-1, with a tentative D call TRBD2 (6 bases). The sequence came from a woman older than 75 with acute or convalescent COVID-19. Input material: peripheral blood. The DNA for the CDR3 is TGTGCCAGCGGCGGGGACTCTTACAATGAGCAGTTCTTC. Protein product: CASGGDSYNEQFF.